This TCR beta chain was recorded in a study of T cell responses to AZD1222 COVID-19 vaccine. Sequenced by immunoSEQ multiplex PCR; TCRdb stores in-frame clones only, minus some. Of 84,000 or so clones listed, roughly 85% are singletons. There are 11 residues in the CDR3. Germline CDR1 DFQATT, CDR2 SNEGSKA (reference sequence). Unmatched junction bases numbered 7, after V lost 2 bases and J lost 13 bases. Specimen: peripheral blood, collected on day 0 of AZD1222 vaccination. The chain joins TRBV20-1 to TRBJ1-2, with TRBD1 identical over 7 bases. The clonotype comes from an adult in good health. The CDR3 DNA follows: TGCAGTGCTAGAAATGACAGGGCTGTCACCTTC. Translated: CSARNDRAVTF.